A single sample gave rise to the 10 T cell receptor beta chains below, sequenced in a study of CD8 T cells in ankylosing spondylitis. TCRdb re-called the 5' RACE reads through MiXCR, storing one row per CDR3 protein. The top ten clones hold over 20% of a sample with 200,000 to 250,000 distinct CDR3 sequences, roughly 10% of them seen once. The sample taken for sequencing was blood, either unsorted or a sorted T cell fraction (not recorded which). The receptor source for this set is a male donor with ankylosing spondylitis or in good health (not recorded which).

The table lists this clonotype with a few counts. The gene calls are TRBV7-9 and TRBJ1-3, with D uncertain. This CDR3 has 15 amino acids. Germline values: CDR1 SEHNR, CDR2 FQNEAQ (reference sequence). V lost 5 bases and J lost 1, with 12 bases in between. The CDR3 DNA reads as TGTGCCAGCAGCCCGCGTGTCATATCTGGAAACACCATATATTTT. This translates into CASSPRVISGNTIYF.

This clonotype has a count of ten or more. The chain is built from TRBV3-1 and TRBJ2-1, with 7 nucleotides matching TRBD2. Losses at the gene ends were 1 base for V and 2 bases for J; bases not matched to a gene: 5. Germline V gives CDR1 LGHDT, CDR2 YNNKEL (reference sequence). CDR3 length: 16 amino acids. The CDR3 loop reads CASSQAVGTTYNEQFF. CDR3 coding DNA: TGTGCCAGCAGCCAAGCAGTAGGGACTACCTACAATGAGCAGTTCTTC.

On this clonotype itself: A read error may explain this, as a much larger clone is one base away. The CDR3 loop is CASSSTSTPNEQLF. The DNA for the CDR3 is TGCGCCAGCAGCTCGACTAGCACCCCAAATGAGCAGCTCTTC. This chain joins TRBV5-1 and TRBJ2-1; 7 nucleotides match TRBD2. The CDR3 is 14 amino acids. CDR1 SGHRS and CDR2 YFSETQ come from the germline V gene.

The chain is built from TRBV5-4 and TRBJ2-3; TRBD2 might be the D (6 bases). The CDR3 runs 14 residues. The V end was cut by 5 bases, the J end by 4 bases, with 14 bases between. From germline, CDR1 is SGHNT and CDR2 YYREEE (reference sequence). The CDR3 sequence: CASSRLDGADTQYF. DNA of the CDR3: TGTGCCAGCAGTCGACTAGATGGTGCAGATACGCAGTATTTT.

V usage is TRBV5-1 and J usage is TRBJ1-6; tentative D call: TRBD1 (6 bases). Germline V gene sequence: CDR1 SGHRS, CDR2 YFSETQ. Trimming removed 0 bases from V and 8 bases from J, with 12 bases in between. The CDR3 spans 15 residues. The CDR3 loop is CASSLAGAGDSPLHF. The CDR3, as DNA: TGCGCCAGCAGCTTGGCTGGGGCAGGGGATTCACCCCTCCACTTT.

The V gene is TRBV7-2, the J gene TRBJ2-5, with 15 bases aligning to TRBD2. Germline V gene data show CDR1 as SGHTA and CDR2 as FQGNSA. Germline trimming cut 4 bases from V and 9 bases from J; bases unmatched to any gene: 6. The CDR3 has 15 amino acids. The chain's CDR3 is CASSSSGLAGGPQYF. CDR3 nucleotides: TGTGCCAGCAGCTCGTCCGGACTAGCGGGGGGGCCCCAGTACTTC.

This clonotype was counted many times. This rearrangement joins TRBV9 to TRBJ1-1; D is possibly TRBD1 (5 bases). The germline CDR1 and CDR2 sequences are SGDLS and YYNGEE. The CDR3 sequence is 13 residues long. V gave up 2 bases and J gave up 3 bases, with 8 bases separating them. The CDR3 is CASSVLGDTEAFF. The CDR3 DNA reads as TGTGCCAGCAGCGTCTTGGGGGACACTGAAGCTTTCTTT. The complete variable domain, with remaining parts taken from reference TRBV9 and TRBJ1-1, reads DSGVTQTPKHLITATGQRVTLRCSPRSGDLSVYWYQQSLDQGLQFLIQYYNGEERAKGNILERFSAQQFPDLHSELNLSSLELGDSALYFCASSVLGDTEAFFGQGTRLTVV.

This clonotype has a count of ten or more. The chain employs TRBV12-3 or TRBV12-4 and TRBJ2-1; D is possibly TRBD1 (6 bases). The length of the CDR3 is 18 residues. V lost 7 bases and J 4 bases, leaving 26 bases between the germline ends. As DNA, the CDR3 is TGTGCCAGCACCCGGAAAGGGGGTTGGGGCCGCACGTACAATGAGCAGTTCTTC. Translating it yields CASTRKGGWGRTYNEQFF.

This clonotype was seen ten or more times. V gene TRBV15 combines with J gene TRBJ2-1, with 10 bases fitting TRBD2. The CDR3 consists of 15 residues. Looked up from germline, CDR1 is LNHNV and CDR2 is YYDKDF (reference sequence). V was pared by 6 bases and J by 4 bases, with 6 bases of the junction left unmatched. CDR3 region: CATSTGTSAYNEQFF. CDR3 in DNA: TGTGCCACCAGTACCGGGACTAGCGCTTACAATGAGCAGTTCTTC.

This clonotype has a count of ten or more. The chain is built from TRBV20-1 and TRBJ2-7; the D gene is possibly TRBD2 (6 bases). CDR1 DFQATT and CDR2 SNEGSKA come from the germline V gene (reference sequence). Trimming removed 8 bases from V and 3 bases from J, with 17 bases in between. This CDR3 has 13 residues. The CDR3, as DNA: TGCAGTCCGCAGGAGGACGGGAGCTACGAGCAGTACTTC. Its protein is CSPQEDGSYEQYF.